The source of this TCR beta chain is a study of CD8 T cells in ankylosing spondylitis. Quantitative 5'-RACE with molecular barcodes produced the TCR beta libraries. MiXCR, run by TCRdb on the 5' RACE reads, gives a single entry per CDR3 protein. The sample lists hundreds of thousands of distinct CDR3 sequences, about 11% seen once, with about 0.5% in the top ten. Study-level findings and limits: It appeared that ankylosing spondylitis blood was characterized by a TCR beta motif of seven or eight highly homologous variants.

This clonotype was found many times. Its antigen is as yet unknown. This CDR3 has 13 residues. V was pared by 5 bases and J by 2 bases, with 7 bases between. Per the germline V gene, CDR1 is ENHRY and CDR2 is SYGVKD. Sequencing was done on a sample of blood, either unsorted or a sorted T cell fraction (not recorded which). V usage is TRBV10-3 and J usage is TRBJ2-1; no clear D gene. The receptor's source is a male donor with ankylosing spondylitis. CDR3 loop: CAISPAPYNEQFF. CDR3 in DNA: TGTGCCATCAGTCCAGCCCCCTACAATGAGCAGTTCTTC.